The rows below give T cell receptor beta chains drawn from one sample of a study of blood T cell repertoires in COVID-19. Sequenced by immunoSEQ multiplex PCR; TCRdb stores in-frame clones only, minus some. The sample carries just under 350,000 clones, approximately 91% recorded once. The sequencing input was peripheral blood. Receptors originate from a woman in her seventies with COVID-19, enrolled during active disease. The conserved cysteine and the conserved F or W are not part of the CDR3 here.

TRBV5-1	TRBJ1-1	ASSLGGARDTEAF
TRBV3-1/TRBV3-2	TRBJ2-7	ASSPEPGGSYEQY
TRBV27	TRBJ2-7	ASRKTVAYEQY
TRBV6-5	TRBJ2-7	ASSYSRGSSYEQY
TRBV28	TRBJ1-3	ASRGGGSVGNTIY
TRBV7-2	TRBJ1-1	ASSLKTGFEAF
TRBV27	TRBJ1-2	ASSPRRDTNYGYT
TRBV4-3	TRBJ2-3	ASSQGPGDRGTDTQY
TRBV19	TRBJ2-4	ASSIVQAGAKNIQY
TRBV20-1	TRBJ2-1	SASGAGGESFEQF
TRBV10-2	TRBJ2-1	ASVSTLPYNEQF
TRBV2	TRBJ2-7	ASSDDKNEQY
TRBV24-1	TRBJ2-3	ATGDRGSDTQY
TRBV19	TRBJ1-5	ASTGGGARQPQH
TRBV3-1/TRBV3-2	TRBJ2-7	ASSRRDRGKYEQY
TRBV7-2	TRBJ1-2	ASSLVLGVYGYT
TRBV4-1	TRBJ2-3	ASSLGLAEFTGTQY
TRBV11-2	TRBJ2-7	ASSSDRGQQY
TRBV5-4	TRBJ2-2	ASSPPGVGELF
TRBV7-6	TRBJ1-1	ASSLDGGDTEAF
TRBV28	TRBJ1-6	ASSLGTGDSPLH
TRBV28	TRBJ1-5	ASSSPGMGNQPQH
TRBV29-1	TRBJ1-2	SVETGENYGYT
TRBV21-1	TRBJ1-5	ASSTKQGGARSNQPQH
TRBV7-9	TRBJ1-1	ASSYGVGTEAF
TRBV6-6	TRBJ2-3	ASSPLAGHTQY
TRBV6-5	TRBJ1-1	ASSSGKWAF
TRBV21-1	TRBJ1-1	ASSSDGMNTEAF
TRBV2	TRBJ1-5	ASSEQGQGTQPQH
TRBV28	TRBJ1-3	ASSPPPGQGSGNTIY
TRBV7-9	TRBJ1-2	ASSLTTSGERGYT
TRBV19	TRBJ1-6	ASRQGSSYNSPLH
TRBV30	TRBJ1-2	AWSVQLSRVGYT
TRBV28	TRBJ1-1	ASSLLQGRGTEAF
TRBV10-3	TRBJ1-1	AISENRGGTEAF
TRBV20-1	TRBJ1-5	SASVPIGQSQH
TRBV19	TRBJ1-6	ASSPPGQGSSPLH
TRBV5-1	TRBJ1-2	ASSLSRESGSDGYT
TRBV27	TRBJ1-3	ASSSTGAGNTIY
TRBV3-1/TRBV3-2	TRBJ1-2	ASSLLADPNGYT
TRBV5-1	TRBJ1-1	ASSLTGMGTEAF
TRBV2	TRBJ2-5	ASSEVAGGAQETQY
TRBV19	TRBJ1-1	ASEMGATEAF
TRBV5-1	TRBJ2-1	ASSMIIAGGPPNEQF
TRBV28	TRBJ1-4	ASSLFGGQGKKLF
TRBV6-1	TRBJ1-2	ASSELTNYGYT
TRBV7-9	TRBJ1-1	ASSSRGPEAF
TRBV7-2	TRBJ1-3	ASSYPGQGRNTIY
TRBV29-1	TRBJ2-2	SAVGQGDTGELF
TRBV28	TRBJ2-7	ASRSGTTYEQY
TRBV5-3	TRBJ1-5	ARSELIGWPNQPQH
TRBV4-3	TRBJ1-1	ASSQDRVATEAF